The 4 T cell receptor beta chains below come from one sample, sequenced in a study of cytomegalovirus exposure and HLA in healthy donors. In the PCR, 60 Vbeta and 13 Jbeta primers were used. Produced via immunoSEQ multiplex PCR; TCRdb's table is partial and in-frame only. Of 200,000 or so clones in the sample, over 65% were seen once. Sequenced material: PBMCs. Source of these receptors: a human donor in good health.

The chain couples TRBV2 to TRBJ1-1; no reliable D call. CDR1 and CDR2 (germline): SNHLY, FYNNEI. This CDR3 comprises 15 residues. Trimming removed 5 bases from V and 6 bases from J, with 19 bases in between. The CDR3 sequence: CASSIQRALLAEAFF. CDR3 bases: TGTGCCAGCAGTATTCAGAGGGCCCTTTTGGCTGAAGCTTTCTTT.

The chain uses TRBV10-3 and TRBJ1-1; TRBD1 matches 8 bases. V shed 6 bases and J 2 bases; nucleotides not matched to a gene: 8. The CDR3 is 15 amino acids. The germline V gene encodes CDR1 ENHRY and CDR2 SYGVKD. The CDR3 sequence is CAISPGQGGNTEAFF. CDR3 DNA sequence: TGTGCCATCAGCCCTGGACAGGGCGGAAACACTGAAGCTTTCTTT.

The chain combines TRBV18 with TRBJ2-7; 7 bases line up with TRBD2. The CDR3 is made up of 15 amino acids. The trim removed 0 bases at V and 2 bases at J, leaving 4 bases unmatched. Germline-derived CDR1 and CDR2 are KGHSH and LQKENI. CDR3 amino acids: CASSPPNREAYEQYF. For the CDR3, the DNA is TGTGCCAGCTCACCACCTAACCGGGAGGCCTACGAGCAGTACTTC.

The table lists this clone with a count of one. The V gene is TRBV2, the J gene TRBJ2-7; D remains unclear. Germline values: CDR1 SNHLY, CDR2 FYNNEI. V was clipped by 6 bases and J by 2 bases, with 5 bases between them. This CDR3 has 11 residues. CDR3 sequence: CASRQTYEQYF. The CDR3 coding sequence is TGTGCCAGCAGACAAACCTACGAGCAGTACTTC.